The clone carrying this T cell receptor beta chain turned up a few times. The V end was cut by 5 bases, the J end by 3 bases, with 11 bases between. The CDR3 sequence is 13 residues long. The V gene's germline CDR1 is SQVTM and CDR2 ANQGSEA. This record comes from a study of identical twins. Via MiXCR, TCRdb re-called the 5' RACE reads, giving one row per CDR3 protein. Found here are 450,000 or so distinct CDR3 sequences, approximately 25% of them singletons; the top ten hold around 3%. The data were also submitted as part of a second study, on T cells expressing NK-cell markers. That paper adds: For a handful of donors, these clonotypes were likewise the leading ones in the CD3+CD56-NKG2C+ fraction.

The rearrangement joins TRBV29-1 to TRBJ2-1, with no clear D. The sequencing input was CD4+ T cells sorted from blood. The clonotype was recovered from a woman between 18 and 29 years old in good health. The CDR3 protein is CSVRAKRYNEQFF. The CDR3 nucleotides read TGCAGCGTTCGGGCAAAGCGCTACAATGAGCAGTTCTTC.